This T cell receptor (beta chain) was retrieved from a study of T cells after yellow fever vaccination. Per germline, CDR1 MNHNS and CDR2 SASEGT. Trimming took 4 bases from V and 4 from J; bases not matched to a gene: 1. The CDR3 is 15 amino acids. MiXCR, run by TCRdb on the 5' RACE reads, gives a single entry per CDR3 protein. The repertoire holds more than 25,000 distinct CDR3 sequences, with 5.5% as singletons. There are many counts of this clonotype. The sequence was collected from a man aged 25-40 years who received the YFV17D yellow fever vaccine. The J gene is TRBJ2-3, the V gene TRBV6-1; 14 nucleotides line up with TRBD2. The source material was PBMCs, either bulk or a sorted T-cell subset (CD4+, CD8+, memory, or dextramer-sorted; not recorded which), sampled 15 days after the yellow fever booster vaccination. For the CDR3, the DNA is TGTGCCAGCAGTGGACTAGCGGGAGGGCCAGATACGCAGTATTTT. Its protein is CASSGLAGGPDTQYF.